This T cell receptor (beta chain) was sequenced for a study of T-cell reconstitution after alpha-beta-depleted transplantation in children (dated by TCRdb to between 2015 and 2016). Concerning the study at large: Using TCR repertoire profiling, the study quantitatively followed how T-cell immune reconstitution unfolded in children after TCRalphabeta/CD19-depleted allogeneic hematopoietic cell transplantation.

The sample's treatment or condition label, in plain terms: allogeneic hematopoietic cell transplantation with graft depleted of TCRalphabeta T cells and CD19 B cells. TCRalphabeta/CD19-depleted allogeneic hematopoietic cell grafts were given to the transplant recipients, all of whom were children. Libraries were made using PCR. Sequencing was performed on an Illumina HiSeq 2500. TCR library preparation used molecular barcoding, with unique molecular identifiers applied to normalize quantification of the TCRbeta repertoire. Using fastp at Q25 and MiXCR, TCRdb reprocessed the public reads and kept productive beta chains. Here each entry gathers all rows of one CDR3 protein and keeps the most common genes and DNA. The sample table lists around 800,000 distinct CDR3 sequences, roughly 16% of them with a count of one. Clones ranked in the top ten supply approximately 4.5% of the sample. This clonotype was counted a few times. Its antigen is currently not known. One base away there is no much larger clone; base qualities are not given.

The CDR3 covers 19 residues, taking in both the cysteine and the phenylalanine. This entry keeps only the CDR3 DNA: 57 bases, framed from base 1. Reading the germline V gene gives CDR1 SGHRS and CDR2 YFSETQ. Trimming accounts for 2 bases at V and 1 base at J, while the number of junction bases matched to no gene is 13. General study outcomes and caveats: The apparently early alphabetaT-cell count recovery about two months after transplant was reportedly dependent on only several hundred rapidly expanded clones derived from non-depleted graft cells. In some patients, the high TCRbeta diversity seen at day 60 was put down to recipient T cells and intrathymic progenitors that had survived conditioning. The frequencies of hyperexpanded clones fell over the following months, and after one year, T-cell counts and TCRbeta diversity were mostly attributed to newly produced T cells.

This sequence was found in a male patient aged 10 to 17 who had a stem cell transplant for acute lymphoblastic leukemia, so the T cells may come from the graft donor. The V gene is TRBV5-1 and the J gene is TRBJ1-1, with 11 bases aligning to TRBD1. Sequences were derived from PBMCs, mostly from graft donor cells, sampled 360 days after TCRalphabeta/CD19-depleted stem cell transplant. The CDR3 sequence is CASSFRDRGSKERNTEAFF. The nucleotide sequence reads TGCGCCAGCAGCTTCCGGGACAGGGGGTCTAAGGAGAGGAACACTGAAGCTTTCTTT.